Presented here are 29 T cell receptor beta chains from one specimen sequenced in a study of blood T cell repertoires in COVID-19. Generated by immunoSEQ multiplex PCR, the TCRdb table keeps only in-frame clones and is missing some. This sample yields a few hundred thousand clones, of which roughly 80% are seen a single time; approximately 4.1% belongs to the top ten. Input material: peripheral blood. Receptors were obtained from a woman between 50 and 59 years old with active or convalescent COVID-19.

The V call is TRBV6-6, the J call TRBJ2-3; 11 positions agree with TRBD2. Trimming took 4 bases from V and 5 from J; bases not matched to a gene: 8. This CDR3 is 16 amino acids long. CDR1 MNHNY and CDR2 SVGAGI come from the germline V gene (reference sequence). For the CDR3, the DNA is TGTGCCAGCAGTTCCACCGGGACTAGCGGAAGAGATACGCAGTATTTT. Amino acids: CASSSTGTSGRDTQYF.

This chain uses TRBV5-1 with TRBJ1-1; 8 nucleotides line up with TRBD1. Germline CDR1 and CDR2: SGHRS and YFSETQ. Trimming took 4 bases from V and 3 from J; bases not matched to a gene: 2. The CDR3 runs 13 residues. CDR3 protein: CASSGRGHTEAFF. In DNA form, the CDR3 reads TGCGCCAGCAGCGGCAGGGGGCACACTGAAGCTTTCTTT.

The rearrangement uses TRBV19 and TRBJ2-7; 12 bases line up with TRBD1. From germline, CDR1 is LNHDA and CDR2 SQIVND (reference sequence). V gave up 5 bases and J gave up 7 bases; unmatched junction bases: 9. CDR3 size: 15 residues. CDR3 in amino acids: CASSPPGQGAREQYF. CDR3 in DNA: TGTGCCAGTAGTCCCCCGGGACAGGGGGCGCGTGAGCAGTACTTC.

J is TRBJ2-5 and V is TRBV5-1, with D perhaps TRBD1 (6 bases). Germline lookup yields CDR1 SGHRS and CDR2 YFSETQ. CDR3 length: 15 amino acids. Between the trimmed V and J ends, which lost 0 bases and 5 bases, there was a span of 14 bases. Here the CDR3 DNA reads TGCGCCAGCAGCTTGGCCTTGTACAGGGACGAGACCCAGTACTTC. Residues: CASSLALYRDETQYF.

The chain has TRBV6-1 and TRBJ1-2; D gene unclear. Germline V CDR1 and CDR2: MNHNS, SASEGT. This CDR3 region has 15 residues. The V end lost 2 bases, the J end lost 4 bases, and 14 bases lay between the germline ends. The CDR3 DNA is TGTGCCAGCAGTGAATGGGCCCAAGAGGGCTATGGCTACACCTTC. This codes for CASSEWAQEGYGYTF.

The CDR3 sequence: CATSDGGAGTGNTIYF. The CDR3 DNA sequence: TGTGCCACCAGTGATGGGGGGGCCGGGACTGGAAACACCATATATTTT. The chain links TRBV24-1 to TRBJ1-3, with TRBD1 as a possible D gene (6 bases). The CDR3 has 16 amino acids. Trimming shortened V by 3 bases and J by 2 bases, and 13 bases separated the two germline ends. Germline V gene data show CDR1 as KGHDR and CDR2 as SFDVKD.

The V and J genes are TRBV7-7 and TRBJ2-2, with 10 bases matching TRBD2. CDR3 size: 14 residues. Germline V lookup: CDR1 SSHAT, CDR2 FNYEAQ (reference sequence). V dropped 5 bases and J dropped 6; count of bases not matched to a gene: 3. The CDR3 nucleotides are TGTGCCAGCAGCCCTAGCGGGAGCGCCGGGGAGCTGTTTTTT. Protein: CASSPSGSAGELFF.

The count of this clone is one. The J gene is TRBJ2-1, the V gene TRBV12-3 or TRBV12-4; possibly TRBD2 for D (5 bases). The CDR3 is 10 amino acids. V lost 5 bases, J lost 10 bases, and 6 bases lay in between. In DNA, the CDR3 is TGTGCCAGCAGTGGCGGGGAGCAGTTCTTC. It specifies CASSGGEQFF.

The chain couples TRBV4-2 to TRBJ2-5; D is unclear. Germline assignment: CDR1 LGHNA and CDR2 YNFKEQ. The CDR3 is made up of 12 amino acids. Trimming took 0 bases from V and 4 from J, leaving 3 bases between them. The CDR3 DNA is TGTGCCAGCAGCCAAGATCGAGAGACCCAGTACTTC. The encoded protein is CASSQDRETQYF.

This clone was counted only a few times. DNA of the CDR3: TGTGCCAGCTCACCACCGCCGCCCGGAGGGAACTACGAGCAGTACTTC. It encodes CASSPPPPGGNYEQYF. The chain employs TRBV18 and TRBJ2-7; tentative D call: TRBD2 (6 bases). Trimming removed 0 bases from V and 3 bases from J, with 15 bases in between. CDR3 length: 16 residues. CDR1 is KGHSH and CDR2 is LQKENI in the germline V gene.

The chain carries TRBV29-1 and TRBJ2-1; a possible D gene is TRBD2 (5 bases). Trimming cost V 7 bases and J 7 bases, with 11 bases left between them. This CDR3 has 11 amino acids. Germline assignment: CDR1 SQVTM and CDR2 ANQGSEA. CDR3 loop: CSAERGNEQFF. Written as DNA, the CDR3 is TGCAGCGCAGAACGGGGAAATGAGCAGTTCTTC.

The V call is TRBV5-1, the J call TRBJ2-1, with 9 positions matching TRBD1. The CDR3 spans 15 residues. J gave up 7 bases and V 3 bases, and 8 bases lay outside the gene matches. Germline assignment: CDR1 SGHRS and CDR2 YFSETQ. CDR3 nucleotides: TGCGCCAGCAGCTCGGGACAGGGTGGGTTTAATGAGCAGTTCTTC. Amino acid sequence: CASSSGQGGFNEQFF.

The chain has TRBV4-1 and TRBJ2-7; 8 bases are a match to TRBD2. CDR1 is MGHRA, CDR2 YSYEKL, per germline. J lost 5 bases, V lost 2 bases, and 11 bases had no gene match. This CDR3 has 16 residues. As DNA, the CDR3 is TGCGCCAGCAGCCAACTCAGACTAGCGACTATACACGAGCAGTACTTC. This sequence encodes CASSQLRLATIHEQYF.

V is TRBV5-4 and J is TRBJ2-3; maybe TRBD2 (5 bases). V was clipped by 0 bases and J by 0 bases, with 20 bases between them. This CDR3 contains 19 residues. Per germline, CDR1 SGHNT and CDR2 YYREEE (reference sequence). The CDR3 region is CASSLGTGPTTYSTDTQYF. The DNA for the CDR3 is TGTGCCAGCAGCTTGGGAACTGGCCCGACTACCTACAGCACAGATACGCAGTATTTT.

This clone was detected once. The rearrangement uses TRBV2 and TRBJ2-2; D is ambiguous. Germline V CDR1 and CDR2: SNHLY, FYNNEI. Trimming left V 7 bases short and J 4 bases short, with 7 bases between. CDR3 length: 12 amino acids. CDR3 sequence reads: CASTSGTGELFF. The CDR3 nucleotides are TGTGCCAGCACGTCGGGCACCGGGGAGCTGTTTTTT.

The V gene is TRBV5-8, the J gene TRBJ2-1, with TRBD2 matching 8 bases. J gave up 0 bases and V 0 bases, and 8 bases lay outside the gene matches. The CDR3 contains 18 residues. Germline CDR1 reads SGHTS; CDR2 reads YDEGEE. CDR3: CASSLGLANTFSYNEQFF. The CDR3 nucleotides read TGTGCCAGCAGCTTGGGACTAGCGAACACATTCTCCTACAATGAGCAGTTCTTC.

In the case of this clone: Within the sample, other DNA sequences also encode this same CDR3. The CDR3 reads CASSPGQNQPQHF. The CDR3 nucleotides read TGTGCCAGCTCACCTGGACAGAATCAGCCCCAGCATTTT. V is TRBV18 and J is TRBJ1-5; tentatively, D is TRBD1 (6 bases). The CDR3 is 13 residues long. V was trimmed by 3 bases and J by 4 bases, leaving 7 bases between them. The germline V gene has CDR1 KGHSH and CDR2 LQKENI.

The CDR3 DNA is TGTGCCAGCAGCCAAGAGGACACCGGGCAGCCCCAGCATTTT. This translates into CASSQEDTGQPQHF. The chain uses TRBV4-2 and TRBJ1-5; the D gene is possibly TRBD1 (5 bases). This CDR3 spans 14 amino acids. In germline, CDR1 is LGHNA, CDR2 YNFKEQ. V was pared by 0 bases and J by 7 bases, with 10 bases between.

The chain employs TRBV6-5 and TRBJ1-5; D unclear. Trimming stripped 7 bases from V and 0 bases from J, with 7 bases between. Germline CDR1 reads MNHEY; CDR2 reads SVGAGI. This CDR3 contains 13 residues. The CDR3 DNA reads TGTGCCAGCAACAAAGATAGCAATCAGCCCCAGCATTTT. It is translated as CASNKDSNQPQHF.

The CDR3 DNA sequence: TGTGCCAGTAGACAGGGGAACACCGGGGAGCTGTTTTTT. Protein product: CASRQGNTGELFF. This chain links TRBV19 with TRBJ2-2, with TRBD1 as a possible D gene (6 bases). The germline CDR1 and CDR2 sequences are LNHDA and SQIVND (reference sequence). V was clipped by 6 bases and J by 1 base, with 6 bases between them. This CDR3 has 13 residues.

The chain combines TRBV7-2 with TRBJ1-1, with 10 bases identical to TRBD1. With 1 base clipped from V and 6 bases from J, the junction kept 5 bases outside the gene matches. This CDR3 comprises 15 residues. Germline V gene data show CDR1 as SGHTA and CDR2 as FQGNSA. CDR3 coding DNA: TGTGCCAGCAGCTTAGATTGGACAGGGGGGCCTGAAGCTTTCTTT. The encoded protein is CASSLDWTGGPEAFF.

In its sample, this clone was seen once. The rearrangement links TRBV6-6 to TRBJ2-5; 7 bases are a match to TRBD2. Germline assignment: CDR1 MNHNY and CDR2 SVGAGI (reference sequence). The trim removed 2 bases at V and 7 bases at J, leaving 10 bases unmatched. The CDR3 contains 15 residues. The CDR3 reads CASSYRWTSGGTQYF. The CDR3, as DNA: TGTGCCAGCAGTTACCGCTGGACCTCGGGGGGGACCCAGTACTTC.

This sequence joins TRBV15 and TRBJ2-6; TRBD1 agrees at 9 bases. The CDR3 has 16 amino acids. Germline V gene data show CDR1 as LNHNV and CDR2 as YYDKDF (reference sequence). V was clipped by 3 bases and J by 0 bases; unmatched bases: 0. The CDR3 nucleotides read TGTGCCACCAGCAGGACAGGGGGCTCTGGGGCCAACGTCCTGACTTTC. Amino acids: CATSRTGGSGANVLTF.

Here the CDR3 reads CASRGGAGETNTGELFF. DNA of the CDR3: TGTGCCAGCAGAGGAGGGGCGGGGGAGACGAACACCGGGGAGCTGTTTTTT. The gene calls are TRBV4-2 and TRBJ2-2; 7 nucleotides align to TRBD2. The ends lost 6 bases at V and 0 bases at J; junction bases unmatched: 10. This CDR3 is 17 amino acids long. Per germline, CDR1 LGHNA and CDR2 YNFKEQ.

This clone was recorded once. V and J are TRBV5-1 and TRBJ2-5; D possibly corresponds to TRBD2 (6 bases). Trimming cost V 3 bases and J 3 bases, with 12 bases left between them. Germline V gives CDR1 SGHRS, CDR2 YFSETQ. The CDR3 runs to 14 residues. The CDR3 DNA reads TGCGCCAGCAGCTGGTCTGGCGGGAAAGAGACCCAGTACTTC. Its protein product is CASSWSGGKETQYF.

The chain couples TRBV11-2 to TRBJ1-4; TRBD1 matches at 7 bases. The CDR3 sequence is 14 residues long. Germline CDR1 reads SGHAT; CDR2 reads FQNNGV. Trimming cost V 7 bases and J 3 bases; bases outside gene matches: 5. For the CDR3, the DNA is TGTGCCAGCACCAGGACAGGCTCTAATGAAAAACTGTTTTTT. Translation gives CASTRTGSNEKLFF.

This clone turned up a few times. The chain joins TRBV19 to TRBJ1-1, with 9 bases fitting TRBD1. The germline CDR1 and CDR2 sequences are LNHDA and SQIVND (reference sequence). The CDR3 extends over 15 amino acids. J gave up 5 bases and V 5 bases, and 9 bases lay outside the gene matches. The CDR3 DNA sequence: TGTGCCAGTAGTCCAAACAGGGGGCAGGATACTGAAGCTTTCTTT. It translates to CASSPNRGQDTEAFF.

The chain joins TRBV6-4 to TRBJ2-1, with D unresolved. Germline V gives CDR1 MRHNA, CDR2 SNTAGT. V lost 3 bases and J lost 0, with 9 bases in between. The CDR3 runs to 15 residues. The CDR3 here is CASSETMSSYNEQFF. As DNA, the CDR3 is TGTGCCAGCAGTGAAACGATGAGCTCCTACAATGAGCAGTTCTTC.

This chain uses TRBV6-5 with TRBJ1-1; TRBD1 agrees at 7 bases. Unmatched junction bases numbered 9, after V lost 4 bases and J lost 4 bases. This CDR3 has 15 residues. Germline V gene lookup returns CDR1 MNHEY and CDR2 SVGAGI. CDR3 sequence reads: CASSSPQGSGTEAFF. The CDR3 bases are TGTGCCAGCAGTTCCCCACAGGGGAGCGGCACTGAAGCTTTCTTT.